One and the same sample provided the 15 T cell receptor beta chains below, sequenced in a study of T-cell memory formation after mild COVID-19. TCRdb analysed the 5' RACE reads with MiXCR anew, one entry per CDR3 protein. This table has roughly 110,000 distinct CDR3 sequences, about 18% appearing once. Sequences were obtained from PBMCs or a T cell subset sorted from them (not recorded which). Source of these receptors: an adult woman who had mild COVID-19 (a few samples of this study predate the infection). Cell type and time point are not known.

The chain employs TRBV6-5 and TRBJ2-7; D is possibly TRBD1 (5 bases). The V and J ends lost 5 bases and 1 base respectively, with 12 bases between them. Germline V gene sequence: CDR1 MNHEY, CDR2 SVGAGI. The CDR3 contains 14 residues. The CDR3 region has the DNA TGTGCCAGCAGTCTAGGGGAAGGATCCTACGAGCAGTACTTC. Translating it yields CASSLGEGSYEQYF.

The chain links TRBV19 to TRBJ2-2; D perhaps matches TRBD2 (6 bases). Per germline, CDR1 LNHDA and CDR2 SQIVND (reference sequence). The CDR3 totals 15 residues. V was pared by 6 bases and J by 4 bases, with 15 bases between. The CDR3 nucleotides are TGTGCCAGTAGCAGATACCGGGACTCCACCGGGGAGCTGTTTTTT. Encoded protein: CASSRYRDSTGELFF.

This chain joins TRBV2 and TRBJ2-7; 7 nucleotides agree with TRBD1. Looked up from germline, CDR1 is SNHLY and CDR2 is FYNNEI. V dropped 1 base and J dropped 4; count of bases not matched to a gene: 4. The length of the CDR3 is 14 residues. CDR3 protein: CASSEDGTVYEQYF. The CDR3 DNA reads as TGTGCCAGCAGTGAAGACGGGACAGTTTACGAGCAGTACTTC.

This clonotype was detected only a few times. The chain joins TRBV3-1 to TRBJ1-5; D possibly corresponds to TRBD1 (5 bases). CDR3 size: 17 residues. Germline V gene lookup returns CDR1 LGHDT and CDR2 YNNKEL (reference sequence). V was trimmed by 0 bases and J by 2 bases, leaving 14 bases between them. The CDR3 DNA is TGTGCCAGCAGCCAAGATCCCACAGACAGTGGCAATCAGCCCCAGCATTTT. Amino acids: CASSQDPTDSGNQPQHF.

This clonotype was counted between two and nine times. As DNA, the CDR3 is TGCGCCAGCAGCCAATCAGGGTTGGGAGTCGGCACTGAAGCTTTCTTT. This codes for CASSQSGLGVGTEAFF. The V and J genes are TRBV4-1 and TRBJ1-1, with D perhaps matching TRBD1 (5 bases). The CDR3 totals 16 residues. Trimming took off 2 bases at V and 4 bases at J, with 17 bases between the two ends. Germline V lookup: CDR1 MGHRA, CDR2 YSYEKL.

This clonotype was found a few times. The rearrangement links TRBV20-1 to TRBJ1-2, with D perhaps matching TRBD1 (5 bases). The V end was cut by 6 bases, the J end by 4 bases, with 18 bases between. CDR1 and CDR2 from the germline V gene are DFQATT and SNEGSKA (reference sequence). There are 14 residues in the CDR3. The CDR3 DNA reads as TGCAGTGCCCCTTTACTCGGGGGGTTCTATGGCTACACCTTC. It translates to CSAPLLGGFYGYTF.

In its sample, this clonotype was seen a few times. V is TRBV12-3 or TRBV12-4 and J is TRBJ2-7; D is possibly TRBD2 (5 bases). The V gene lost 6 bases and the J gene lost 2 bases, with 11 bases spanning the gap. The length of the CDR3 is 13 residues. CDR3 sequence (DNA): TGTGCCAGCAGCCTCGACGGGACCTACGAGCAGTACTTC. Protein: CASSLDGTYEQYF.

The genes are TRBV25-1 and TRBJ2-7, with D possibly TRBD2 on 5 matching bases. CDR3 size: 14 residues. V lost 3 bases, J lost 4 bases, and 13 bases lay in between. Germline-derived CDR1 and CDR2 are MGHDK and SYGVNS. CDR3 nucleotides: TGTGCCAGCAGTGACTGGGAGAAGGTTTACGAGCAGTACTTC. This translates into CASSDWEKVYEQYF.

This clonotype appeared many times. The rearrangement joins TRBV27 to TRBJ2-7, with D hard to call. V shed 4 bases and J shed 3 bases, with 10 bases lying between them. Germline assignment: CDR1 MNHEY and CDR2 SMNVEV (reference sequence). The CDR3 is made up of 13 amino acids. CDR3 residues: CASSSRIHYEQYF. CDR3 DNA: TGTGCCAGCAGTTCTAGGATTCACTACGAGCAGTACTTC.

The rearrangement joins TRBV7-9 to TRBJ2-3, with 9 nucleotides matching TRBD1. With V trimmed by 4 bases and J by 0 bases, 5 bases remained unmatched. The CDR3 spans 16 residues. Germline assignment: CDR1 SEHNR and CDR2 FQNEAQ (reference sequence). CDR3 sequence: CASSSGTGFSTDTQYF. The CDR3 nucleotides are TGTGCCAGCAGCTCCGGGACAGGGTTTAGCACAGATACGCAGTATTTT.

This chain links TRBV6-1 with TRBJ2-7; 9 positions match TRBD2. The CDR3 length is 15 residues. From germline, CDR1 is MNHNS and CDR2 SASEGT. Trimming took 7 bases from V and 0 from J; bases not matched to a gene: 7. The CDR3 loop reads CASTYSGGTSYEQYF. In DNA, the CDR3 is TGTGCCAGCACCTACAGCGGGGGGACCTCCTACGAGCAGTACTTC.

The chain has TRBV7-9 and TRBJ2-3, with 12 bases lining up with TRBD2. J gave up 5 bases and V 5 bases, and 8 bases lay outside the gene matches. Germline V gives CDR1 SEHNR, CDR2 FQNEAQ (reference sequence). The CDR3 length is 16 residues. The CDR3 sequence: CASSPRLAGARDTQYF. DNA of the CDR3: TGTGCCAGCAGCCCGAGACTAGCGGGAGCTCGAGATACGCAGTATTTT. Filled out from reference TRBV7-9 and TRBJ2-3, the complete variable domain reads DTGVSQNPRHKITKRGQNVTFRCDPISEHNRLYWYRQTLGQGPEFLTYFQNEAQLEKSRLLSDRFSAERPKGSFSTLEIQRTEQGDSAMYLCASSPRLAGARDTQYFGPGTRLTVL.

The V call is TRBV5-1, the J call TRBJ2-5; D assignment may be TRBD1 or TRBD2 (6 bases each). Germline V gene lookup returns CDR1 SGHRS and CDR2 YFSETQ. V was pared by 5 bases and J by 0 bases, with 17 bases between. The CDR3 runs 16 residues. The CDR3 region has the DNA TGCGCCAGCAGTGAAGGTATCGGGGGCGACCAAGAGACCCAGTACTTC. Its protein product is CASSEGIGGDQETQYF.

V and J are TRBV19 and TRBJ1-2; perhaps TRBD1 as D (5 bases). Germline loops: CDR1 LNHDA, CDR2 SQIVND (reference sequence). V lost 6 bases, J lost 4 bases, and 21 bases lay in between. This CDR3 comprises 16 residues. CDR3 region: CASRLPSKVQGYGYTF. CDR3 nucleotides: TGTGCCAGTAGATTACCCTCGAAAGTTCAGGGCTATGGCTACACCTTC.

The table lists this clonotype with many counts. This chain joins TRBV4-2 and TRBJ2-5, with D hard to call. This CDR3 region has 14 residues. V was pared by 0 bases and J by 5 bases, with 10 bases between. Germline loops: CDR1 LGHNA, CDR2 YNFKEQ. CDR3 residues: CASSQEVGMETQYF. CDR3 nucleotides: TGTGCCAGCAGCCAAGAGGTGGGAATGGAGACCCAGTACTTC.